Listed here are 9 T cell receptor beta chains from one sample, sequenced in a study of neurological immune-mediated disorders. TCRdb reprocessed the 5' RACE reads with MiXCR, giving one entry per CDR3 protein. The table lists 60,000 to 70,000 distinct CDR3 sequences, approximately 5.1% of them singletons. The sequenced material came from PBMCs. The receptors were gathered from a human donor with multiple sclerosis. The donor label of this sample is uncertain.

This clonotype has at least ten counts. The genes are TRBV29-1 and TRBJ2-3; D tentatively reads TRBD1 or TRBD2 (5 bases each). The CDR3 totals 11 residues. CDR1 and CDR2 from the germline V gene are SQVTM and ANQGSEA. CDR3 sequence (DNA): TGCCAGCAGGGAGGCACAGATACGCAGTATTTT. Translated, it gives CQQGGTDTQYF.

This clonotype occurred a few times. CDR3 loop: CASKSSGTGKETQYF. As DNA, the CDR3 is TGTGCCAGTAAGAGTTCCGGGACAGGGAAAGAGACCCAGTACTTC. The chain couples TRBV6-5 to TRBJ2-5, with 9 nucleotides matching TRBD1. This CDR3 spans 15 amino acids. V was clipped by 9 bases and J by 3 bases; unmatched bases: 11. CDR1 is MNHEY, CDR2 SVGAGI, per germline.

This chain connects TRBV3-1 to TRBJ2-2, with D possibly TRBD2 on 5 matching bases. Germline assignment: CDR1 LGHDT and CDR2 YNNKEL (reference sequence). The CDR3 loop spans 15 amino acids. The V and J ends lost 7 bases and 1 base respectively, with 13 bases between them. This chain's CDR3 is CASTASGGNTGELFF. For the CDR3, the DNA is TGTGCCAGCACGGCGTCTGGAGGGAACACCGGGGAGCTGTTTTTT.

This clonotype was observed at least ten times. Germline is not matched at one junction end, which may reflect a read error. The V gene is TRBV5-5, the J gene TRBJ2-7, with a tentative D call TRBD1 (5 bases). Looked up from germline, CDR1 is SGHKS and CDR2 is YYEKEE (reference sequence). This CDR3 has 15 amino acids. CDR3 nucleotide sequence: TGTGCCAGCATCTTGTCCGTGTCAGGGCCGTACGAGCAGTACTTC. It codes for CASILSVSGPYEQYF.

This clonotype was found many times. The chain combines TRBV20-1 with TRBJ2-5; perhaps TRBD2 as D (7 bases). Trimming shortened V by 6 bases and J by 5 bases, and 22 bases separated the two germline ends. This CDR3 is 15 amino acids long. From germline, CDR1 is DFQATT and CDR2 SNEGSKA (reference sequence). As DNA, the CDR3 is TGCAGTGCCGTAGAGAGGGGGGGGGCCGAGGAGACCCAGTACTTC. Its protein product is CSAVERGGAEETQYF.

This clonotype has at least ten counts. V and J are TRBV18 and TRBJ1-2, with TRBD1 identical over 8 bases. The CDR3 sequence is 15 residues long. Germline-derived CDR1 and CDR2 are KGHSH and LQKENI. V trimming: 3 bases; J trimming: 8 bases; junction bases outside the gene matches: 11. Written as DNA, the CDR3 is TGTGCCAGCTCACCGCCTGGACAGGGCCCTTGGGGCTACACCTTC. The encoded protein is CASSPPGQGPWGYTF. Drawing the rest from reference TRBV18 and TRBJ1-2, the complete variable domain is NAGVMQNPRHLVRRRGQEARLRCSPMKGHSHVYWYRQLPEEGLKFMVYLQKENIIDESGMPKERFSAEFPKEGPSILRIQQVVRGDSAAYFCASSPPGQGPWGYTFGSGTRLTVV.

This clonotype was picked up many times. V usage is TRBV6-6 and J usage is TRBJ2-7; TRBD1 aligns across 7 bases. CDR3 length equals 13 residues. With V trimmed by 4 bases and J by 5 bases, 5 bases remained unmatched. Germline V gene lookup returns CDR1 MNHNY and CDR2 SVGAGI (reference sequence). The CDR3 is CASSSFDRDEQYF. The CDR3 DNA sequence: TGTGCCAGCAGTTCCTTTGACAGGGACGAGCAGTACTTC.

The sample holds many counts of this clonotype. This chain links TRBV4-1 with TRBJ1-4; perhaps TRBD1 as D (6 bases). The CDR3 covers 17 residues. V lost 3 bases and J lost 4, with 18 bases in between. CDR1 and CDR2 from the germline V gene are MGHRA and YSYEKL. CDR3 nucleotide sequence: TGCGCCAGCAGCCAGACTGGGGGCACAGTCCTTAATGAAAAACTGTTTTTT. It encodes CASSQTGGTVLNEKLFF.

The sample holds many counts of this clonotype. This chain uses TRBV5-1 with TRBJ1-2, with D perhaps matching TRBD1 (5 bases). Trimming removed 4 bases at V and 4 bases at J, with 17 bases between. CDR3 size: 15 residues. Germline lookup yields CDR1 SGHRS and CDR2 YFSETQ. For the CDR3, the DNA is TGCGCCAGCAGCACGGACTACCAGGGCCTCTATGGCTACACCTTC. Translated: CASSTDYQGLYGYTF. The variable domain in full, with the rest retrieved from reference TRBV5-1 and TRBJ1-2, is KAGVTQTPRYLIKTRGQQVTLSCSPISGHRSVSWYQQTPGQGLQFLFEYFSETQRNKGNFPGRFSGRQFSNSRSEMNVSTLELGDSALYLCASSTDYQGLYGYTFGSGTRLTVV.